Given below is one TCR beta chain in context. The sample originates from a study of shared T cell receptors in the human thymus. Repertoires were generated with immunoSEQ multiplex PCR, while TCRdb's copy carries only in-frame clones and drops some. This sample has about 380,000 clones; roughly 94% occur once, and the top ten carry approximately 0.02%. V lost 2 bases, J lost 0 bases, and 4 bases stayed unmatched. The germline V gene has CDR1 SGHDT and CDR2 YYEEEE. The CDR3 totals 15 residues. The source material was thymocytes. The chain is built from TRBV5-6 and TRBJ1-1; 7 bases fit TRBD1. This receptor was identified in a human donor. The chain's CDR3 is CASSLYRGLNTEAFF. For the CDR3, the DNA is TGTGCCAGCAGCTTATACAGGGGCCTGAACACTGAAGCTTTCTTT.